Below are 22 T cell receptor beta chains sequenced from a single sample in a study of shared clonotypes between healthy human individuals. Profiled with immunoSEQ multiplex PCR; TCRdb holds only in-frame clones, not every one. The repertoire includes under 1 million clones, just over 95% of them detected once, and less than 0.25% sits in the top ten. It was CD45RO-negative cells, positively selected for CCR7, that made up naive CD8 cells, with terminally differentiated effector memory CD45RA+ cells excluded. The sample consisted of naive CD8+ T cells sorted from blood. The receptors come from a man younger than 45 in good health.

J is TRBJ1-1 and V is TRBV18; no clear D. The germline CDR1 and CDR2 sequences are KGHSH and LQKENI. CDR3 length: 16 amino acids. V lost 0 bases and J lost 5, with 16 bases in between. DNA of the CDR3: TGTGCCAGCTCACCACCGTGGGCCCTAGGTGGGACTGAAGCTTTCTTT. This gives the protein CASSPPWALGGTEAFF.

This chain uses TRBV5-4 with TRBJ2-1; no clear D gene. Germline-derived CDR1 and CDR2 are SGHNT and YYREEE (reference sequence). Trimming stripped 0 bases from V and 2 bases from J, with 9 bases between. The CDR3 totals 15 residues. The CDR3 protein is CASSLEGRAYNEQFF. CDR3 nucleotides: TGTGCCAGCAGCTTGGAAGGCAGAGCCTACAATGAGCAGTTCTTC.

The V gene is TRBV9, the J gene TRBJ1-2; possibly TRBD1 for D (6 bases). Germline V CDR1 and CDR2: SGDLS, YYNGEE. The CDR3 has 12 amino acids. V was shortened by 5 bases and J by 6 bases, with 11 bases between the two germline ends. The CDR3 loop reads CASRSGADGYTF. CDR3 DNA sequence: TGTGCCAGCAGATCAGGGGCAGATGGCTACACCTTC.

V is TRBV7-9 and J is TRBJ2-3; D is perhaps TRBD1 (5 bases). The CDR3 spans 13 residues. Trimming left V 5 bases short and J 6 bases short, with 12 bases between. The V gene's germline CDR1 is SEHNR and CDR2 FQNEAQ (reference sequence). The CDR3 DNA sequence: TGTGCCAGCAGCCGAGACCCAGGGGATACGCAGTATTTT. It translates to CASSRDPGDTQYF.

As DNA, the CDR3 is TGTGCCAGCAGTGAACCAGCAACTAATGAAAAACTGTTTTTT. This sequence encodes CASSEPATNEKLFF. The chain combines TRBV2 with TRBJ1-4, with D hard to call. The length of the CDR3 is 14 residues. Germline values: CDR1 SNHLY, CDR2 FYNNEI. V was trimmed by 2 bases and J by 0 bases, leaving 4 bases between them.

The count of this clone is one. The chain is built from TRBV7-9 and TRBJ2-1; 7 nucleotides agree with TRBD2. CDR1 is SEHNR, CDR2 FQNEAQ, per germline (reference sequence). This CDR3 region has 17 residues. V shed 4 bases and J 9 bases; nucleotides not matched to a gene: 18. The chain's CDR3 is CASSSGLGPNVGREQFF. In DNA form, the CDR3 reads TGTGCCAGCAGCTCAGGACTAGGCCCCAATGTGGGCCGTGAGCAGTTCTTC.

In DNA, the CDR3 is TGTGCCAGCAGCCCGTCCGGGACAGGCTACAATGAGCAGTTCTTC. Encoded protein: CASSPSGTGYNEQFF. This rearrangement joins TRBV7-2 to TRBJ2-1; TRBD1 aligns across 8 bases. V dropped 5 bases and J dropped 3; count of bases not matched to a gene: 6. The CDR3 covers 15 residues. The germline gives CDR1 SGHTA, CDR2 FQGNSA.

Of note for this clone: Other DNA sequences in this specimen translate into the identical CDR3. The J gene is TRBJ1-1, the V gene TRBV9; possible D gene TRBD1, 5 bases. Germline V lookup: CDR1 SGDLS, CDR2 YYNGEE. The CDR3 has 13 amino acids. V was clipped by 0 bases and J by 5 bases, with 8 bases between them. CDR3 amino acids: CASSVARGTEAFF. The CDR3 nucleotides are TGTGCCAGCAGCGTAGCTAGGGGTACTGAAGCTTTCTTT. The entire variable domain, with the rest obtained from reference TRBV9 and TRBJ1-1, is as follows: DSGVTQTPKHLITATGQRVTLRCSPRSGDLSVYWYQQSLDQGLQFLIQYYNGEERAKGNILERFSAQQFPDLHSELNLSSLELGDSALYFCASSVARGTEAFFGQGTRLTVV.

The DNA of the CDR3 is TGTGCCAGCAGAACCGTCGGACGAAGCTCCTACAATGAGCAGTTCTTC. As protein: CASRTVGRSSYNEQFF. The V gene is TRBV28, the J gene TRBJ2-1; the D is unclear. Per the germline V gene, CDR1 is MDHEN and CDR2 is SYDVKM. Trimming removed 6 bases from V and 0 bases from J, with 15 bases in between. This CDR3 has 16 residues. Variable domain in full (rest from reference TRBV28 and TRBJ2-1): DVKVTQSSRYLVKRTGEKVFLECVQDMDHENMFWYRQDPGLGLRLIYFSYDVKMKEKGDIPEGYSVSREKKERFSLILESASTNQTSMYLCASRTVGRSSYNEQFFGPGTRLTVL.

This chain connects TRBV4-3 to TRBJ2-7; 7 bases agree with TRBD1. The CDR3 runs to 12 residues. Trimming at V came to 3 bases and at J to 7 bases, leaving 3 bases not matched to a gene. Germline V gives CDR1 LGHNA, CDR2 YSLEER. CDR3 bases: TGCGCCAGCAGCCATACAGGGGCAGAGCAGTACTTC. This encodes CASSHTGAEQYF.

V usage is TRBV6-1 and J usage is TRBJ2-7; 9 nucleotides align to TRBD2. Trimming removed 6 bases from V and 5 bases from J; junction bases left unmatched: 11. Germline-derived CDR1 and CDR2 are MNHNS and SASEGT. The CDR3 length is 15 residues. The CDR3 sequence: CASSWLAGSRDEQYF. The CDR3 DNA sequence: TGTGCCAGCAGCTGGCTAGCGGGATCTCGGGACGAGCAGTACTTC.

V and J are TRBV6-6 and TRBJ1-1; possible D gene TRBD1, 6 bases. The CDR3 runs 14 residues. The V end lost 5 bases, the J end lost 3 bases, and 13 bases lay between the germline ends. The germline gives CDR1 MNHNY, CDR2 SVGAGI (reference sequence). As DNA, the CDR3 is TGTGCCAGCAGTCCCGGGACATGGGACACTGAAGCTTTCTTT. Residues: CASSPGTWDTEAFF.

The rearrangement joins TRBV5-6 to TRBJ2-2; 12 positions match TRBD2. This CDR3 contains 16 residues. CDR1 is SGHDT, CDR2 YYEEEE, per germline. The V gene end was trimmed by 3 bases and the J gene end by 10 bases; junction bases not matched to a gene: 10. As DNA, the CDR3 is TGTGCCAGCAGCTCAGCCACTAGCGGGAGGTTTGTGGAGCTGTTTTTT. Protein product: CASSSATSGRFVELFF.

The rearrangement links TRBV27 to TRBJ2-3, with D tentatively TRBD2 (5 bases). Germline V lookup: CDR1 MNHEY, CDR2 SMNVEV (reference sequence). V was pared by 7 bases and J by 1 base, with 12 bases between. This CDR3 has 14 residues. Here the CDR3 DNA reads TGTGCCAGCACTCCAGGAGCGGGCACAGATACGCAGTATTTT. Translation: CASTPGAGTDTQYF.

A note on this clone: Other DNA sequences in this specimen translate into the identical CDR3. The J gene is TRBJ2-2, the V gene TRBV28; D not resolved. The CDR3 runs 13 residues. Looked up from germline, CDR1 is MDHEN and CDR2 is SYDVKM. V was clipped by 2 bases and J by 1 base, with 2 bases between them. DNA for the CDR3: TGTGCCAGCAGTTTACAGAACACCGGGGAGCTGTTTTTT. Translating gives CASSLQNTGELFF.

The chain carries TRBV27 and TRBJ2-1, with a tentative D call TRBD2 (6 bases). Germline CDR1 is MNHEY and CDR2 is SMNVEV (reference sequence). The CDR3 consists of 14 residues. Trimming removed 4 bases at V and 8 bases at J, with 15 bases between. The CDR3 sequence: CASSSWAKRDEQFF. The CDR3 nucleotides are TGTGCCAGCAGTTCTTGGGCCAAGCGGGATGAGCAGTTCTTC.

This chain links TRBV29-1 with TRBJ2-1; 11 positions match TRBD2. This CDR3 region has 15 residues. Germline trimming cut 1 base from V and 6 bases from J; bases unmatched to any gene: 5. Germline values: CDR1 SQVTM, CDR2 ANQGSEA. In DNA, the CDR3 is TGCAGCGTTGAAGGTCCTAGCGGGAGGATCAATGAGCAGTTCTTC. Translation: CSVEGPSGRINEQFF.

V usage is TRBV15 and J usage is TRBJ2-7; D is unclear. CDR3 length: 15 amino acids. Germline V CDR1 and CDR2: LNHNV, YYDKDF (reference sequence). The V end was cut by 1 base, the J end by 2 bases, with 12 bases between. As DNA, the CDR3 is TGTGCCACCAGCAGAGGATCGCGATCCCCCTACGAGCAGTACTTC. Translated: CATSRGSRSPYEQYF.

The chain is built from TRBV4-1 and TRBJ1-2; D ambiguous. The length of the CDR3 is 15 residues. Trimming shortened V by 5 bases and J by 4 bases, and 17 bases separated the two germline ends. The germline V gene has CDR1 MGHRA and CDR2 YSYEKL. The CDR3 DNA follows: TGCGCCAGCAGCTACCGAGTCTCCGAGGGCTATGGCTACACCTTC. This codes for CASSYRVSEGYGYTF.

V usage is TRBV19 and J usage is TRBJ2-3, with 12 bases lining up with TRBD2. Germline values: CDR1 LNHDA, CDR2 SQIVND (reference sequence). The CDR3 spans 17 residues. V gave up 4 bases and J gave up 5 bases; unmatched junction bases: 10. CDR3 residues: CASSNRTSGVGRDTQYF. CDR3 sequence (DNA): TGTGCCAGTAGTAACCGGACTAGCGGGGTAGGGAGAGATACGCAGTATTTT.

The rearrangement joins TRBV19 to TRBJ2-1, with 8 bases aligning to TRBD2. Unmatched junction bases numbered 13, after V lost 1 base and J lost 8 bases. This CDR3 has 17 residues. The germline V gene encodes CDR1 LNHDA and CDR2 SQIVND (reference sequence). CDR3 in DNA: TGTGCCAGTAGTATAGTGGAGGCCCGGGAGGGAATGGATGAGCAGTTCTTC. This codes for CASSIVEAREGMDEQFF.

The rearrangement links TRBV4-3 to TRBJ2-3; D is possibly TRBD2 (6 bases). The germline V and J ends were trimmed by 0 bases and 0 bases, with 13 bases remaining between them. This CDR3 has 17 amino acids. Germline values: CDR1 LGHNA, CDR2 YSLEER. In DNA, the CDR3 is TGCGCCAGCAGCCAAGACGTAACGGGACTTAGCACAGATACGCAGTATTTT. This gives the protein CASSQDVTGLSTDTQYF.